Listed here are 19 T cell receptor beta chains from one sample, sequenced in a study of CD8 T cells in Susac syndrome. Reverse transcription of roughly 0.45 to 1 ug RNA used random hexamers. In TCRdb, the immunoSEQ multiplex PCR reads were re-called with MiXCR into one record per CDR3 protein. The sample has roughly 400,000 distinct CDR3 sequences; more than 80% are singletons. The sample consisted of CD8+ T cells from PBMCs. The receptors stem from a human donor with multiple sclerosis.

The chain carries TRBV7-9 and TRBJ1-6; D may be TRBD1 (5 bases). Trimming stripped 4 bases from V and 6 bases from J, with 10 bases between. The CDR3 extends over 14 amino acids. Germline V gene lookup returns CDR1 SEHNR and CDR2 FQNEAQ (reference sequence). The CDR3 sequence is CASSSGGGNSPLHF. As DNA, the CDR3 is TGTGCCAGCAGCTCCGGGGGAGGTAATTCACCCCTCCACTTT.

This chain connects TRBV7-6 to TRBJ2-2, with D possibly called TRBD1 or TRBD2 (5 bases each). The V and J ends lost 5 bases and 5 bases respectively, with 15 bases between them. The CDR3 is 15 amino acids. Germline assignment: CDR1 SGHVS and CDR2 FNYEAQ. CDR3 residues: CASSTGRRWTGELFF. The DNA of the CDR3 is TGTGCCAGCAGCACGGGACGGAGGTGGACCGGGGAGCTGTTTTTT.

The rearrangement uses TRBV4-1 and TRBJ2-1, with D hard to call. The CDR3 is 15 amino acids. V dropped 4 bases and J dropped 2 bases, with 12 bases sitting between them. Per the germline V gene, CDR1 is MGHRA and CDR2 is YSYEKL. CDR3 coding DNA: TGCGCCAGCAGCCTTAGCAAAGAGGCCTACAATGAGCAGTTCTTC. Residues: CASSLSKEAYNEQFF.

The chain couples TRBV2 to TRBJ2-2; possibly TRBD2 for D (6 bases). The germline gives CDR1 SNHLY, CDR2 FYNNEI. CDR3 length: 15 residues. Trimming stripped 4 bases from V and 6 bases from J, with 15 bases between. CDR3 in amino acids: CASSGGVQAPGELFF. In DNA form, the CDR3 reads TGTGCCAGCAGTGGGGGGGTTCAGGCCCCCGGGGAGCTGTTTTTT.

V and J are TRBV6-4 and TRBJ2-3; 14 bases match TRBD2. CDR3 length: 16 residues. Germline V gives CDR1 MRHNA, CDR2 SNTAGT. Trimming at V came to 4 bases and at J to 5 bases, leaving 5 bases not matched to a gene. The CDR3 DNA reads as TGTGCCAGCAGTGTGACTAGCGGGGGGGCAGGAGATACGCAGTATTTT. This sequence encodes CASSVTSGGAGDTQYF.

The CDR3 DNA reads TGCGCCAGCAGCTCCCCACAGGGGGCAGGTGGAAACACCATATATTTT. Protein sequence: CASSSPQGAGGNTIYF. The chain employs TRBV5-1 and TRBJ1-3, with 9 positions matching TRBD1. The trim removed 3 bases at V and 3 bases at J, leaving 7 bases unmatched. The CDR3 contains 16 residues. CDR1 is SGHRS, CDR2 YFSETQ, per germline.

V and J are TRBV12-3 or TRBV12-4 and TRBJ1-1; D is unclear. The CDR3 has 13 residues. The germline V and J ends were trimmed by 1 base and 8 bases, with 11 bases remaining between them. In DNA form, the CDR3 reads TGTGCCAGCAGTTTAGTTTATGAACACGAAGCTTTCTTT. This sequence encodes CASSLVYEHEAFF.

This clonotype has only a few counts. The genes are TRBV15 and TRBJ2-7, with no clear D. Between the trimmed V and J ends, which lost 0 bases and 5 bases, there was a span of 11 bases. In germline, CDR1 is LNHNV, CDR2 YYDKDF (reference sequence). This CDR3 has 14 residues. CDR3 bases: TGTGCCACCAGCAGAGATATCTTAATAGACGAGCAGTACTTC. Residues: CATSRDILIDEQYF.

The rearrangement uses TRBV19 and TRBJ2-3, with D perhaps TRBD1 (5 bases). Germline CDR1 and CDR2: LNHDA and SQIVND (reference sequence). Deletions cut 7 bases from V and 3 bases from J, with 14 bases between. The CDR3 covers 14 residues. The CDR3 reads CASNQGVVTDTQYF. CDR3 nucleotide sequence: TGTGCCAGTAATCAGGGTGTCGTGACAGATACGCAGTATTTT.

This chain connects TRBV28 to TRBJ2-1; D could derive from TRBD1 or TRBD2 (5 bases each). This CDR3 region has 14 residues. V dropped 6 bases and J dropped 4 bases, with 13 bases sitting between them. Per the germline V gene, CDR1 is MDHEN and CDR2 is SYDVKM. The CDR3 DNA reads as TGTGCCAGCAGACTTCCGGGGCCTTACAATGAGCAGTTCTTC. This translates into CASRLPGPYNEQFF.

The chain has TRBV18 and TRBJ2-1; D remains unclear. CDR1 and CDR2 (germline): KGHSH, LQKENI. Trimming took off 0 bases at V and 4 bases at J, with 10 bases between the two ends. The length of the CDR3 is 15 residues. The CDR3 DNA reads as TGTGCCAGCTCACCACCGGGCAGGAGATACAATGAGCAGTTCTTC. It yields the protein CASSPPGRRYNEQFF. Together with reference TRBV18 and TRBJ2-1, the CDR3 gives the full variable domain: NAGVMQNPRHLVRRRGQEARLRCSPMKGHSHVYWYRQLPEEGLKFMVYLQKENIIDESGMPKERFSAEFPKEGPSILRIQQVVRGDSAAYFCASSPPGRRYNEQFFGPGTRLTVL.

The chain combines TRBV4-1 with TRBJ1-2; D gene ambiguous. Germline-derived CDR1 and CDR2 are MGHRA and YSYEKL. This CDR3 region has 15 residues. Trimming took 1 base from V and 9 from J, leaving 18 bases between them. In nucleotides, the CDR3 is TGCGCCAGCAGCCAAGTGACTCTGAGGGCGCAGAGCTACACCTTC. Translation gives CASSQVTLRAQSYTF.

This chain joins TRBV29-1 and TRBJ1-4, with 9 bases lining up with TRBD1. The CDR3 length is 15 residues. V shed 0 bases, J shed 8 bases, and the junction held 7 bases outside the gene matches. CDR1 and CDR2 from the germline V gene are SQVTM and ANQGSEA. In DNA, the CDR3 is TGCAGCGTTGAAGATGTTGGGACAGGGTCCGAAAAACTGTTTTTT. Translation gives CSVEDVGTGSEKLFF.

The rearrangement joins TRBV15 to TRBJ1-5, with 9 bases identical to TRBD1. The CDR3 has 15 amino acids. CDR1 and CDR2 from the germline V gene are LNHNV and YYDKDF (reference sequence). V shed 1 base, J shed 7 bases, and the junction held 5 bases outside the gene matches. The CDR3 is CATSRAYRGPQPQHF. CDR3 bases: TGTGCCACCAGCAGAGCGTACAGGGGGCCGCAGCCCCAGCATTTT.

On this clonotype: At one of its ends the junction is not consistent with the germline gene, which may arise from a read error. The chain recombines TRBV7-9 with TRBJ2-1; 9 nucleotides match TRBD2. This CDR3 spans 14 amino acids. CDR1 and CDR2 from the germline V gene are SEHNR and FQNEAQ (reference sequence). The DNA for the CDR3 is TGTGCCAGCAGCCTAGCGGGGATAAACAATGAGCAGTTCTTC. Translation: CASSLAGINNEQFF.

The chain is built from TRBV6-1 and TRBJ2-2, with D possibly TRBD1 on 6 matching bases. The CDR3 covers 17 residues. CDR1 is MNHNS, CDR2 SASEGT, per germline. Trimming stripped 6 bases from V and 0 bases from J, with 17 bases between. The CDR3: CASSGITGNANTGELFF. The CDR3 DNA sequence: TGTGCCAGCAGCGGAATAACAGGGAATGCGAACACCGGGGAGCTGTTTTTT.

The rearrangement links TRBV5-1 to TRBJ1-1, with D maybe TRBD1 (5 bases). The CDR3 length is 16 residues. V dropped 3 bases and J dropped 0 bases, with 15 bases sitting between them. Per germline, CDR1 SGHRS and CDR2 YFSETQ. The CDR3 here is CASSSGTYALNTEAFF. Here the CDR3 DNA reads TGCGCCAGCAGCTCCGGGACTTACGCCTTGAACACTGAAGCTTTCTTT.

The V and J genes are TRBV5-1 and TRBJ2-1; TRBD1 is a possible D gene (6 bases). V was pared by 1 base and J by 5 bases, with 10 bases between. Per germline, CDR1 SGHRS and CDR2 YFSETQ. This CDR3 is built from 14 residues. The CDR3 DNA follows: TGCGCCAGCAGCTTGCGGGACATCCACAATGAGCAGTTCTTC. Protein product: CASSLRDIHNEQFF.

The V and J genes are TRBV13 and TRBJ2-2, with no clear D. V dropped 5 bases and J dropped 6 bases, with 10 bases sitting between them. The germline gives CDR1 PRHDT, CDR2 FYEKMQ (reference sequence). This CDR3 has 13 amino acids. CDR3 in amino acids: CASSQKSPGELFF. DNA of the CDR3: TGTGCCAGCAGCCAAAAATCCCCCGGGGAGCTGTTTTTT.